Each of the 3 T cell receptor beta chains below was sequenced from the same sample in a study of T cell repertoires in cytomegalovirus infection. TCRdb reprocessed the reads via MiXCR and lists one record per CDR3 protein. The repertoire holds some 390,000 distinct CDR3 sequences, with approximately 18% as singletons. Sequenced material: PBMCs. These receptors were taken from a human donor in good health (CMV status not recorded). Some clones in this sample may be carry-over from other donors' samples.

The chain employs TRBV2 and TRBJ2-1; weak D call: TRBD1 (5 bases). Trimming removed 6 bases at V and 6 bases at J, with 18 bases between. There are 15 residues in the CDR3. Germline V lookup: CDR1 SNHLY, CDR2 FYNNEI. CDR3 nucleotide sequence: TGTGCCAGCAGGGCCTTAGGGGCGCAGACCAATGAGCAGTTCTTC. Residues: CASRALGAQTNEQFF.

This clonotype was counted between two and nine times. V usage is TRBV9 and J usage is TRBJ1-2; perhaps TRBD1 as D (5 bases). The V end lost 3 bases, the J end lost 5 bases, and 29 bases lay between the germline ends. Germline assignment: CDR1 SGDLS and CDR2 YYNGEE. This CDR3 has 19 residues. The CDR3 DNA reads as TGTGCCAGCAGCGCCCCACGCAAGGTTATGAGGGGTGCGCCGTATGGCTACACCTTC. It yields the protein CASSAPRKVMRGAPYGYTF.

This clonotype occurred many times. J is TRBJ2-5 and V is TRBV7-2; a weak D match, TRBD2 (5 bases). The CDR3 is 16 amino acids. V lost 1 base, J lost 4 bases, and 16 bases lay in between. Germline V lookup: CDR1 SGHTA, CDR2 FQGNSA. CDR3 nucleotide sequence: TGTGCCAGCAGCTTAGACTTGGCTATCGGGGTAGAGACCCAGTACTTC. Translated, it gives CASSLDLAIGVETQYF.